Here is one T cell receptor beta chain with its context. The data were taken from a study of blood T cell repertoires in COVID-19. Germline CDR1 reads KGHSH; CDR2 reads LQKENI. The V gene lost 1 base and the J gene lost 5 bases, with 11 bases spanning the gap. The CDR3 sequence is 15 residues long. Some clones are missing from TCRdb's copy, which holds only in-frame ones; the method was immunoSEQ multiplex PCR. The top ten hold about 2.1% of the sample, which has roughly 180,000 clones, about 88% seen once. The sequence came from a man in his 70s with active or convalescent COVID-19. Sequencing was performed on peripheral blood. The chain is built from TRBV18 and TRBJ1-4, with D uncertain. Written as DNA, the CDR3 is TGTGCCAGCTCACCACGGCGGGGAGGGAATGAAAAACTGTTTTTT. Translation gives CASSPRRGGNEKLFF.